The present entry profiles one T cell receptor (beta chain) with its context. As yet, its antigen is unknown. The data originate from a study of Ad26.COV2.S vaccination and SARS-CoV-2 variants. Study-wide points: The study found higher spike-specific TCR breadth in vaccine than placebo recipients.

Generated by immunoSEQ multiplex PCR, the TCRdb table keeps only in-frame clones and is missing some. Among roughly 420,000 clones listed, roughly 90% were seen once. Treatment specified: 15 to 20 received Ad26.COV2.S at low or high dose, single or two shots; several received placebo; per-sample allocation not given. The investigators took samples on day 63 after the first vaccine or placebo injection. Per the germline V gene, CDR1 is LNHDA and CDR2 is SQIVND (reference sequence). V lost 3 bases to trimming and J lost 4 bases, with 13 bases between them. The CDR3 runs 15 residues. This sample comprised peripheral blood, obtained in a trial of Ad26.COV2.S vaccine versus placebo. The sequence was collected from a person between 18 and 60 years old who received the Ad26.COV2.S COVID-19 vaccine or a placebo. The genes are TRBV19 and TRBJ1-3; no clear D gene. CDR3 amino acids: CASSIRRPGGNTIYF. The CDR3 DNA reads TGTGCCAGTAGTATTCGACGCCCGGGAGGAAACACCATATATTTT.